These 19 T cell receptor beta chains share one sample of origin, sequenced in a study of cytomegalovirus exposure and HLA in healthy donors. In the PCR, 60 Vbeta and 13 Jbeta primers were used. Profiling relied on immunoSEQ multiplex PCR, and the TCRdb table lists in-frame clones only, not all of them. Of tens of thousands of clones detected, around 77% appear once; the ten largest clones hold less than 8%. The sequenced sample was PBMCs. Receptors were obtained from a man under 40 in good health and CMV-seronegative.

This sequence joins TRBV28 and TRBJ1-5; no definite D call. From germline, CDR1 is MDHEN and CDR2 SYDVKM. CDR3 length equals 12 residues. The V end was cut by 8 bases, the J end by 4 bases, with 9 bases between. The CDR3 region is CASDGENQPQHF. For the CDR3, the DNA is TGTGCCAGCGACGGAGAAAATCAGCCCCAGCATTTT. Full variable domain (rest looked up from reference TRBV28 and TRBJ1-5): DVKVTQSSRYLVKRTGEKVFLECVQDMDHENMFWYRQDPGLGLRLIYFSYDVKMKEKGDIPEGYSVSREKKERFSLILESASTNQTSMYLCASDGENQPQHFGDGTRLSIL.

The CDR3 coding sequence is TGTGCCAGCAGCCCCATCAACACCGGGGAGCTGTTTTTT. Translated, it gives CASSPINTGELFF. The gene calls are TRBV9 and TRBJ2-2; D uncertain. V lost 4 bases and J 2 bases, leaving 6 bases between the germline ends. The CDR3 is made up of 13 amino acids. CDR1 is SGDLS, CDR2 YYNGEE, per germline.

The rearrangement links TRBV7-8 to TRBJ1-1; D remains ambiguous. The CDR3 extends over 11 amino acids. Trimming shortened V by 5 bases and J by 3 bases, and 4 bases separated the two germline ends. Germline CDR1 reads SGHVS; CDR2 reads FQNEAQ. CDR3 nucleotides: TGTGCCAGCAGCCCGGACACTGAAGCTTTCTTT. It translates to CASSPDTEAFF.

The chain links TRBV6-1 to TRBJ2-5; 11 nucleotides line up with TRBD2. The CDR3 is 18 residues long. J lost 2 bases, V lost 1 base, and 9 bases had no gene match. Germline loops: CDR1 MNHNS, CDR2 SASEGT. In DNA, the CDR3 is TGTGCCAGCAGTGAAGGGCTAGCGGGAGGCCCTTATCAAGAGACCCAGTACTTC. Translation: CASSEGLAGGPYQETQYF.

The sample holds a few counts of this clone. V gene TRBV18 combines with J gene TRBJ2-3; 11 positions match TRBD2. The germline V gene has CDR1 KGHSH and CDR2 LQKENI. The V gene end was trimmed by 1 base and the J gene end by 4 bases; junction bases not matched to a gene: 1. CDR3 length: 15 amino acids. The CDR3: CASSPLAGGADTQYF. The DNA of the CDR3 is TGTGCCAGCTCACCACTAGCGGGAGGGGCAGATACGCAGTATTTT.

This clone is a singleton in its sample. The chain combines TRBV9 with TRBJ2-3, with D possibly TRBD1 on 5 matching bases. The CDR3 totals 14 residues. The germline CDR1 and CDR2 sequences are SGDLS and YYNGEE. V was pared by 0 bases and J by 4 bases, with 9 bases between. CDR3 loop: CASSVVGASDTQYF. CDR3 in DNA: TGTGCCAGCAGCGTAGTTGGGGCGTCAGATACGCAGTATTTT.

The gene calls are TRBV5-1 and TRBJ1-2, with 7 positions matching TRBD1. The germline CDR1 and CDR2 sequences are SGHRS and YFSETQ. V was pared by 4 bases and J by 2 bases, with 5 bases of the junction left unmatched. CDR3 size: 14 residues. In nucleotides, the CDR3 is TGCGCCAGCAGCGAGGGACAGAAGAACTATGGCTACACCTTC. Translating gives CASSEGQKNYGYTF.

V usage is TRBV27 and J usage is TRBJ2-2; TRBD2 matches at 9 bases. The CDR3 loop spans 15 amino acids. V shed 6 bases and J 4 bases; nucleotides not matched to a gene: 6. Germline V gene sequence: CDR1 MNHEY, CDR2 SMNVEV (reference sequence). Here the CDR3 DNA reads TGTGCCAGCAGCCCACTAGCGGGCGTCACCGGGGAGCTGTTTTTT. It specifies CASSPLAGVTGELFF.

The chain recombines TRBV27 with TRBJ2-3; tentatively, D is TRBD1 (6 bases). The V and J ends lost 2 bases and 6 bases respectively, with 15 bases between them. This CDR3 spans 15 amino acids. CDR1 is MNHEY and CDR2 is SMNVEV in the germline V gene (reference sequence). The CDR3 nucleotides are TGTGCCAGCAGTTTACAGGACAGCCGGGGCGATACGCAGTATTTT. As protein: CASSLQDSRGDTQYF.

J is TRBJ2-2 and V is TRBV5-4; 14 nucleotides match TRBD2. The trim removed 2 bases at V and 4 bases at J, leaving 10 bases unmatched. The CDR3 has 19 residues. Germline values: CDR1 SGHNT, CDR2 YYREEE (reference sequence). The DNA of the CDR3 is TGTGCCAGCAGCTTCCGACTAGCGGGAGGGCCTCTAGGCACCGGGGAGCTGTTTTTT. It translates to CASSFRLAGGPLGTGELFF.

The chain uses TRBV15 and TRBJ1-2, with 8 bases lining up with TRBD1. This CDR3 is built from 17 residues. J was trimmed by 3 bases and V by 4 bases; bases with no gene match: 13. CDR1 is LNHNV, CDR2 YYDKDF, per germline (reference sequence). The CDR3 sequence is CATSTLLDRANDYGYTF. In DNA, the CDR3 is TGTGCCACCAGCACTTTGTTGGACAGGGCAAACGACTATGGCTACACCTTC.

V usage is TRBV19 and J usage is TRBJ1-2; TRBD1 matches at 9 bases. Germline V gene lookup returns CDR1 LNHDA and CDR2 SQIVND (reference sequence). V lost 0 bases, J lost 10 bases, and 9 bases stayed unmatched. The CDR3 is made up of 15 amino acids. The CDR3 DNA reads as TGTGCCAGTAGTATAGACCCGGGACAGGGCGCTGCCTACACCTTC. Amino acid sequence: CASSIDPGQGAAYTF.

The rearrangement joins TRBV9 to TRBJ2-2, with D possibly being TRBD2 (6 bases). Germline-derived CDR1 and CDR2 are SGDLS and YYNGEE. The CDR3 runs to 16 residues. V shed 3 bases and J shed 3 bases, with 15 bases lying between them. CDR3 region: CASSARGRLDTGELFF. CDR3 coding DNA: TGTGCCAGCAGCGCTCGGGGGAGATTGGACACCGGGGAGCTGTTTTTT.

V usage is TRBV13 and J usage is TRBJ2-7, with TRBD1 matching over 10 bases. Trimming cost V 4 bases and J 3 bases; bases outside gene matches: 3. Germline CDR1 PRHDT, CDR2 FYEKMQ (reference sequence). The CDR3 consists of 14 residues. CDR3 coding DNA: TGTGCCAGCAGCTCCCGGGACAGGGGCTACGAGCAGTACTTC. This codes for CASSSRDRGYEQYF.

This chain links TRBV7-6 with TRBJ2-5, with 7 positions matching TRBD1. With the DNA end fitting TRBJ2-7 better, the J assignment may be wrong. Germline V gene sequence: CDR1 SGHVS, CDR2 FNYEAQ. The CDR3 loop spans 13 amino acids. CDR3 in amino acids: CASSGQQGYEQYF. The CDR3 coding sequence is TGTGCCAGCAGCGGACAACAGGGGTACGAGCAGTACTTC.

This chain links TRBV2 with TRBJ1-1; D may be TRBD1 (6 bases). This CDR3 region has 12 residues. Germline CDR1 and CDR2: SNHLY and FYNNEI. V gave up 8 bases and J gave up 5 bases, with 12 bases separating them. DNA for the CDR3: TGTGCCAGCGAAAGGGGGGGGACTGAAGCTTTCTTT. Residues: CASERGGTEAFF.

This chain joins TRBV20-1 and TRBJ1-5; no firm D call. The CDR3 is 11 residues long. The germline CDR1 and CDR2 sequences are DFQATT and SNEGSKA (reference sequence). Trimming took 3 bases from V and 5 from J, leaving 5 bases between them. The CDR3 here is CSARGDQPQHF. The DNA of the CDR3 is TGCAGTGCTAGGGGAGATCAGCCCCAGCATTTT.

The chain links TRBV7-9 to TRBJ2-5; the D is unclear. Trimming left V 7 bases short and J 5 bases short, with 14 bases between. Germline CDR1 and CDR2: SEHNR and FQNEAQ (reference sequence). The CDR3 runs to 13 residues. The CDR3 DNA is TGTGCCAGCACCAGGAAGATATCGGAGACCCAGTACTTC. Translation gives CASTRKISETQYF.

The chain has TRBV5-1 and TRBJ1-2; D gene uncertain. Germline V gives CDR1 SGHRS, CDR2 YFSETQ. The CDR3 contains 16 residues. The ends were cut back, 4 bases at V and 4 bases at J, with 20 bases in the middle. The CDR3 is CASSLGGQPVLYGYTF. CDR3 DNA sequence: TGCGCCAGCAGCCTCGGCGGGCAGCCGGTCCTCTATGGCTACACCTTC.